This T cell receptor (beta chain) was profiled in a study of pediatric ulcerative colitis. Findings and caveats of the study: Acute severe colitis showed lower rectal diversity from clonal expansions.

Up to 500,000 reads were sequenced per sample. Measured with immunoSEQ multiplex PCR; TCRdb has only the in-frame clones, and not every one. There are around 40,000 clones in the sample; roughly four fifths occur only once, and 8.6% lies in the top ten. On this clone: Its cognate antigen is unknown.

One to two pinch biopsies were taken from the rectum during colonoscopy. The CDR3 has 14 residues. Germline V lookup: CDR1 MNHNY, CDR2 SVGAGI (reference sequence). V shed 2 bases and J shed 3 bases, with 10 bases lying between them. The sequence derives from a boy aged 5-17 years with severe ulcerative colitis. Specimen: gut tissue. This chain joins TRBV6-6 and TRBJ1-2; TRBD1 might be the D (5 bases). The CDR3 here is CASSYPGFDYGYTF. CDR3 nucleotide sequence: TGTGCCAGCAGTTACCCAGGGTTCGACTATGGCTACACCTTC.